This is a list of T cell receptor beta chains from one sample in a study of regulatory T cells in long-lasting Graves disease. TCRdb used MiXCR to reprocess the multiplex PCR reads, holding one entry per CDR3 protein. The sample has around 510,000 distinct CDR3 sequences, 20% seen once. The sample in question was peripheral blood mononuclear cells (PBMCs), obtained when the disease was refractory, from a patient treated with antithyroid drugs. These receptors were taken from a female donor with Graves disease. Each CDR3 is given with its conserved first and last residue.

>TRBV20-1|TRBJ1-6
CSARDMGQNSHSPLHF
>TRBV5-5|TRBJ2-6
CASSLWTDSGANVLTF
>TRBV29-1|TRBJ1-2
CSVTTGLVGYTF
>TRBV3-1|TRBJ2-2
CASSHLAGEINTGELFF
>TRBV6-2/TRBV6-3|TRBJ2-5
CASSSLAGQETQYF
>TRBV2|TRBJ1-2
CASNTGVGYGYTF
>TRBV15|TRBJ1-4
CATSAREKLFF
>TRBV6-5|TRBJ2-2
CASSYIGGTAGELFF
>TRBV7-9|TRBJ2-5
CASSLFTRAETQYF
>TRBV27|TRBJ2-6
CASSFVGVAGANVLTF
>TRBV2|TRBJ2-4
CASSEAQLLGAKNIQYF
>TRBV2|TRBJ2-2
CASSVGLAGGTGELFF
>TRBV12-3/TRBV12-4|TRBJ1-1
CASRTGRNTEAFF
>TRBV2|TRBJ2-7
CASSLLAGGEQYF
>TRBV7-2|TRBJ1-5
CASSLAYNQPQHF
>TRBV5-1|TRBJ2-1
CASSLNPSSLGGNEQFF
>TRBV7-8|TRBJ1-1
CASSPTVNTEAFF
>TRBV6-1|TRBJ2-5
CASSELIGTGSQETQYF
>TRBV6-1|TRBJ2-7
CASSESPPYEQYF
>TRBV7-2|TRBJ2-2
CASSPWSELAGLVGWDTGELFF
>TRBV15|TRBJ1-2
CATSSGQGRLRGYTF
>TRBV28|TRBJ2-7
CASRDRGSYEQYF
>TRBV5-1|TRBJ2-5
CASGTNQETQYF
>TRBV12-3/TRBV12-4|TRBJ2-4
CASSHRGLAGEGLAKNIQYF
>TRBV6-1|TRBJ1-6
CASRNREGQRNHF
>TRBV10-3|TRBJ1-4
CAISEPKQGAGEKLFF
>TRBV20-1|TRBJ1-2
CSAPIGPVNNYGYTF
>TRBV11-2|TRBJ1-3
CASSRTGAHPSGNTIYF
>TRBV2|TRBJ1-6
CASREGVSSYNSPLHF
>TRBV12-3/TRBV12-4|TRBJ1-1
CASSKTSANEAFF
>TRBV7-9|TRBJ1-1
CASSFPGVDTEAFF
>TRBV29-1|TRBJ2-7
CSVSPQGGRYEQYF
>TRBV2|TRBJ2-7
CASTGLAGMQYF
>TRBV20-1|TRBJ1-1
CSATSQMNTEAFF
>TRBV5-1|TRBJ1-4
CASSSGKTNEKLFF
>TRBV28|TRBJ2-7
CACRSSYEQYF
>TRBV7-2|TRBJ1-1
CASEFGGLGTEAFF
>TRBV7-9|TRBJ1-1
CASNPQLGTEAFF
>TRBV6-1|TRBJ2-1
CASRYGTSGYNEQFF
>TRBV29-1|TRBJ2-7
CSALVTYEQYF
>TRBV3-1|TRBJ1-1
CASSQETGYLGSFF
>TRBV29-1|TRBJ2-1
CSVGQGGRNEQFF
>TRBV7-2|TRBJ1-2
CASSLRSPAGYTF
>TRBV27|TRBJ2-5
CASSFIGGRARETQYF
>TRBV7-9|TRBJ2-2
CASSPTPGTGGNTGELFF
>TRBV7-9|TRBJ1-2
CASSSSGTGVYGYTF
>TRBV12-3/TRBV12-4|TRBJ2-7
CASSFSPGAGSYEQYF
>TRBV6-5|TRBJ2-7
CASSYAPGGSYEQYF
>TRBV7-3|TRBJ2-7
CASSLIGGVAYEQYF
>TRBV7-8|TRBJ2-5
CASSDTGTTQETQYF
>TRBV10-3|TRBJ2-7
CAIRPTGSYEQYF
>TRBV7-9|TRBJ2-5
CASSPGQGETQYF
>TRBV2|TRBJ2-5
CASSGDSPRETQYF